Presented here are 8 T cell receptor beta chains from one specimen sequenced in a study of T cells in Graves' hyperthyroidism and ophthalmopathy. From RNA transcripts, TCR beta CDR3 regions were amplified. The HTBI primer set served for first-round RT-PCR of the TCR CDR3. TCRdb analysed the multiplex PCR reads with MiXCR anew, one entry per CDR3 protein. The table records a few hundred thousand distinct CDR3 sequences, more than 15% of them present only once. The material sequenced was blood. The receptor source for this set is a woman aged 18-30 years with Graves' hyperthyroidism that later progressed to Graves' ophthalmopathy.

This clonotype was seen only a few times. V and J are TRBV20-1 and TRBJ1-5; TRBD1 aligns across 7 bases. Trimming removed 0 bases from V and 0 bases from J; junction bases left unmatched: 11. The germline V gene encodes CDR1 DFQATT and CDR2 SNEGSKA (reference sequence). The CDR3 is 18 amino acids. CDR3 residues: CSARETSGGEYSNQPQHF. CDR3 nucleotide sequence: TGCAGTGCTAGAGAGACTTCAGGGGGAGAGTATAGCAATCAGCCCCAGCATTTT.

This sequence joins TRBV19 and TRBJ2-1; 8 positions match TRBD2. The CDR3 is 17 residues long. CDR1 is LNHDA, CDR2 SQIVND, per germline (reference sequence). V trimming: 0 bases; J trimming: 4 bases; junction bases outside the gene matches: 8. The CDR3 loop reads CASSIEPAGASYNEQFF. CDR3 nucleotide sequence: TGTGCCAGTAGTATAGAACCAGCGGGAGCATCATACAATGAGCAGTTCTTC.

This clonotype was detected a few times. J is TRBJ2-3 and V is TRBV5-4, with D possibly being TRBD1 or TRBD2 (5 bases each). The CDR3 sequence is 14 residues long. V was clipped by 0 bases and J by 4 bases, with 9 bases between them. In germline, CDR1 is SGHNT, CDR2 YYREEE (reference sequence). The chain's CDR3 is CASSLDLGADTQYF. The CDR3 region has the DNA TGTGCCAGCAGCTTGGATTTGGGGGCAGATACGCAGTATTTT.

This clonotype was detected many times. One end of the junction varies from germline; a read error may be responsible. The CDR3 DNA is TGTGCCAGCAGTGCCTCCGGGAACATTGAAGCTTTCTTT. Protein: CASSASGNIEAFF. This chain uses TRBV25-1 with TRBJ1-1; D not certain. This CDR3 is built from 13 residues. Germline CDR1 and CDR2: MGHDK and SYGVNS.

This clonotype occurred a few times. The chain employs TRBV19 and TRBJ2-1; D not certain. Per the germline V gene, CDR1 is LNHDA and CDR2 is SQIVND (reference sequence). CDR3 length: 16 residues. With 1 base removed from V and 0 bases from J, the gap between germline ends came to 10 bases. The CDR3: CASSIGKAYSYNEQFF. CDR3 nucleotides: TGTGCCAGTAGTATAGGAAAAGCTTACTCCTACAATGAGCAGTTCTTC.

This clonotype was observed at least ten times. The V gene is TRBV27, the J gene TRBJ2-1; D perhaps matches TRBD1 (6 bases). V lost 5 bases and J lost 4, with 12 bases in between. The germline CDR1 and CDR2 sequences are MNHEY and SMNVEV (reference sequence). The CDR3 totals 14 residues. CDR3 residues: CASSPLGQYNEQFF. The CDR3 region has the DNA TGTGCCAGCAGTCCTCTAGGACAGTACAATGAGCAGTTCTTC.

This clonotype has more than one count but fewer than ten. V gene TRBV5-1 combines with J gene TRBJ1-4; D gene unclear. Per germline, CDR1 SGHRS and CDR2 YFSETQ. V was pared by 2 bases and J by 0 bases, with 8 bases between. CDR3 size: 15 residues. CDR3 protein: CASSFPATTNEKLFF. The CDR3 nucleotides read TGCGCCAGCAGCTTTCCGGCGACAACTAATGAAAAACTGTTTTTT. Supplemented by reference TRBV5-1 and TRBJ1-4, the full variable domain reads KAGVTQTPRYLIKTRGQQVTLSCSPISGHRSVSWYQQTPGQGLQFLFEYFSETQRNKGNFPGRFSGRQFSNSRSEMNVSTLELGDSALYLCASSFPATTNEKLFFGSGTQLSVL.

At least ten counts were recorded for this clonotype. This chain uses TRBV28 with TRBJ2-7, with D perhaps TRBD2 (6 bases). The CDR3 spans 14 residues. Germline-derived CDR1 and CDR2 are MDHEN and SYDVKM. V was shortened by 6 bases and J by 4 bases, with 16 bases between the two germline ends. This CDR3 is CASRPSGHSYEQYF. CDR3 bases: TGTGCCAGCAGACCCAGCGGGCATTCTTACGAGCAGTACTTC.